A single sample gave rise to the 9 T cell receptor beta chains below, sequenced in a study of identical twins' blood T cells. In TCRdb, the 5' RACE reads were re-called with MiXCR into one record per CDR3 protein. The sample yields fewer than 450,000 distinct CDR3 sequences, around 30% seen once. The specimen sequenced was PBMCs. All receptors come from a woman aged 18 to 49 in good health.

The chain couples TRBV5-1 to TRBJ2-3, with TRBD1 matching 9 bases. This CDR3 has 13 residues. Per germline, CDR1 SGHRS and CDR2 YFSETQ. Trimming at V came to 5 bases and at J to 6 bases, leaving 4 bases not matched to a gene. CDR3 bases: TGCGCCAGCAGAAGGGACAGGGTGGATACGCAGTATTTT. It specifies CASRRDRVDTQYF.

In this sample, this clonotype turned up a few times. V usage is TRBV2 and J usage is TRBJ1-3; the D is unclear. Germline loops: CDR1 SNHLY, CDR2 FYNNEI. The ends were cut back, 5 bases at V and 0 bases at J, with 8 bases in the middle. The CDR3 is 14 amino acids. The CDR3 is CASSPRGSGNTIYF. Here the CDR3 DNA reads TGTGCCAGCAGTCCTCGGGGCTCTGGAAACACCATATATTTT.

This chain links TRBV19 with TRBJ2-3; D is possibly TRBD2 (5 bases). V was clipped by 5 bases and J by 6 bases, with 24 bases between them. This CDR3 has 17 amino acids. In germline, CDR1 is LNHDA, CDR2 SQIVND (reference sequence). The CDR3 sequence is CASSPLALPVVADTQYF. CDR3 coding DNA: TGTGCCAGTAGTCCCCTAGCCCTCCCGGTGGTCGCCGATACGCAGTATTTT.

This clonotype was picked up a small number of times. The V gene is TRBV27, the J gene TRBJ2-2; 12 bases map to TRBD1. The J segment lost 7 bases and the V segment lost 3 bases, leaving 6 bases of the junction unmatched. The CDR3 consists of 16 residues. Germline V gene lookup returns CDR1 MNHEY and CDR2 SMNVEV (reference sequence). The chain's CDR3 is CASSFPGQGAIGELFF. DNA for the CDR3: TGTGCCAGCAGTTTCCCGGGACAGGGGGCGATCGGGGAGCTGTTTTTT.

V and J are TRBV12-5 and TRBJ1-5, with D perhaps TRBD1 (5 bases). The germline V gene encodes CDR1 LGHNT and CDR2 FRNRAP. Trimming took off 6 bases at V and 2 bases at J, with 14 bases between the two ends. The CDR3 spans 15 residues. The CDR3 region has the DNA TGTGCTAGTGGATTTTTCCAGGGTGGCAATCAGCCCCAGCATTTT. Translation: CASGFFQGGNQPQHF.

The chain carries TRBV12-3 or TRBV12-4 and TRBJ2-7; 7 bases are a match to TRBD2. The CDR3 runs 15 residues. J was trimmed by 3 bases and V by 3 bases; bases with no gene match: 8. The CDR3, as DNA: TGTGCCAGCAGTTTGGTGGGAGGGCTCTTCTACGAGCAGTACTTC. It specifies CASSLVGGLFYEQYF.

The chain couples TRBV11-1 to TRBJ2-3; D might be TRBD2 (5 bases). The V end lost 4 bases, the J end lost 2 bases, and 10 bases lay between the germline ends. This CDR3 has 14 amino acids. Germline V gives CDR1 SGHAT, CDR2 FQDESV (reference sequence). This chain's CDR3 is CASSSFRDTDTQYF. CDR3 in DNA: TGTGCCAGCAGCTCCTTCCGGGACACAGATACGCAGTATTTT. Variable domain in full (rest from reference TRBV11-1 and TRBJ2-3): EAEVAQSPRYKITEKSQAVAFWCDPISGHATLYWYRQILGQGPELLVQFQDESVVDDSQLPKDRFSAERLKGVDSTLKIQPAELGDSAMYLCASSSFRDTDTQYFGPGTRLTVL.

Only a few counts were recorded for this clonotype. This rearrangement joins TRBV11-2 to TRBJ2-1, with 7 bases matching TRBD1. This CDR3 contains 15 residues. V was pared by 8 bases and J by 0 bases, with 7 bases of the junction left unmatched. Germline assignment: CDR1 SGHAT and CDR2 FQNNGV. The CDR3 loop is CASPPRGSSYNEQFF. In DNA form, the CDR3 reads TGTGCCAGCCCCCCCAGGGGGAGCTCCTACAATGAGCAGTTCTTC.

The CDR3 loop is CASSLGTGRFSGANVLTF. The CDR3 bases are TGCGCCAGCAGCTTGGGGACAGGGAGATTCTCTGGGGCCAACGTCCTGACTTTC. The chain recombines TRBV5-1 with TRBJ2-6, with 8 bases aligning to TRBD1. CDR1 and CDR2 (germline): SGHRS, YFSETQ. The CDR3 runs 18 residues. V dropped 0 bases and J dropped 0; count of bases not matched to a gene: 5.